This T cell receptor (beta chain) came from a study of technical replicates of blood from a few donors. Some clones are missing from TCRdb's copy, which holds only in-frame ones; the method was immunoSEQ multiplex PCR. The data hold approximately 76,000 clones, with around nine tenths observed a single time. What was sequenced was T cells isolated from PBMCs. The origin of this receptor is a human donor in good health.

CDR3 sequence: CASNHGDIEAFF. CDR3 coding DNA: TGTGCCAGCAATCACGGCGACATTGAAGCTTTCTTT. This chain links TRBV28 with TRBJ1-1; no clear D gene. Germline CDR1 MDHEN, CDR2 SYDVKM. Trimming left V 7 bases short and J 7 bases short, with 13 bases between. This CDR3 spans 12 amino acids.